The 27 T cell receptor beta chains in this list originate from one sample, sequenced in a study of T cells in localized non-small cell lung cancer. TCRdb's copy holds only in-frame clones and misses some; the assay was immunoSEQ multiplex PCR. The repertoire holds nearly 15,000 clones, with more than 80% as singletons. Specimen: peripheral blood, collected before any cancer treatment. These receptors all stem from a woman aged 40-70 years with stage I lung adenocarcinoma.

This clone was recorded a few times. This chain uses TRBV19 with TRBJ1-1, with a weak D call TRBD1 (6 bases). Trimming removed 3 bases at V and 2 bases at J, with 13 bases between. The germline CDR1 and CDR2 sequences are LNHDA and SQIVND (reference sequence). The CDR3 is 15 amino acids. The CDR3 is CASSIFRGINTEAFF. The CDR3 coding sequence is TGTGCCAGTAGTATCTTTAGGGGGATTAACACTGAAGCTTTCTTT.

The CDR3 reads CSGRDRGEQYF. The CDR3 region has the DNA TGCAGCGGCCGGGACAGGGGCGAGCAGTACTTC. The V gene is TRBV29-1, the J gene TRBJ2-7; 10 bases match TRBD1. J gave up 6 bases and V 7 bases, and 3 bases lay outside the gene matches. The CDR3 is 11 residues long. The germline V gene encodes CDR1 SQVTM and CDR2 ANQGSEA.

The V call is TRBV5-1, the J call TRBJ2-1, with TRBD1 as a possible D gene (5 bases). Germline values: CDR1 SGHRS, CDR2 YFSETQ. V was trimmed by 0 bases and J by 8 bases, leaving 15 bases between them. This CDR3 spans 15 amino acids. The CDR3 bases are TGCGCCAGCAGCTTGGGGGGCCTAGGTGGCGATGAGCAGTTCTTC. It yields the protein CASSLGGLGGDEQFF.

The V call is TRBV7-9, the J call TRBJ1-1; the match to TRBD1 covers 7 bases. This CDR3 is built from 14 residues. Germline V gene lookup returns CDR1 SEHNR and CDR2 FQNEAQ (reference sequence). The ends lost 6 bases at V and 12 bases at J; junction bases unmatched: 16. CDR3 sequence reads: CASSQGDTPGKTFF. The CDR3 DNA sequence: TGTGCCAGCAGTCAGGGGGACACACCGGGGAAGACTTTCTTT.

The V gene is TRBV27, the J gene TRBJ1-1; D is undetermined. The CDR3 contains 13 residues. CDR1 MNHEY and CDR2 SMNVEV come from the germline V gene (reference sequence). V lost 1 base, J lost 3 bases, and 6 bases lay in between. The CDR3 here is CASSLFADTEAFF. CDR3 nucleotides: TGTGCCAGCAGTTTATTCGCGGACACTGAAGCTTTCTTT.

Note on this clone: The same CDR3 is also encoded by other DNA sequences in this sample. The rearrangement uses TRBV6-4 and TRBJ1-1, with D uncertain. CDR1 is MRHNA and CDR2 is SNTAGT in the germline V gene. CDR3 length equals 14 residues. V lost 6 bases and J lost 0, with 11 bases in between. CDR3 DNA sequence: TGTGCCAGCAGCCCGGGCGGGGTGAACACTGAAGCTTTCTTT. This sequence encodes CASSPGGVNTEAFF.

J is TRBJ2-1 and V is TRBV10-3; 14 bases match TRBD2. Germline trimming cut 6 bases from V and 2 bases from J; bases unmatched to any gene: 6. Looked up from germline, CDR1 is ENHRY and CDR2 is SYGVKD. The CDR3 consists of 17 residues. The CDR3 DNA reads TGTGCCATCAGCACCCGGACTAGCGGGGGGACCTACAATGAGCAGTTCTTC. Its protein is CAISTRTSGGTYNEQFF.

The V and J genes are TRBV27 and TRBJ2-2, with 7 bases lining up with TRBD1. The CDR3 totals 16 residues. The germline CDR1 and CDR2 sequences are MNHEY and SMNVEV (reference sequence). The ends lost 2 bases at V and 5 bases at J; junction bases unmatched: 8. CDR3 in amino acids: CASSLEGAKRTGELFF. CDR3 nucleotide sequence: TGTGCCAGCAGTTTAGAGGGGGCGAAGAGAACCGGGGAGCTGTTTTTT.

Only one count was recorded for this clone. This chain connects TRBV2 to TRBJ1-6; possibly TRBD1 for D (6 bases). The CDR3 runs 16 residues. CDR1 and CDR2 from the germline V gene are SNHLY and FYNNEI. V lost 4 bases to trimming and J lost 7 bases, with 17 bases between them. The CDR3 DNA follows: TGTGCCAGCAGTGGCCCAGGGGTTCCTGGCAATTCACCCCTCCACTTT. Its protein product is CASSGPGVPGNSPLHF. The entire variable domain, with the rest obtained from reference TRBV2 and TRBJ1-6, is as follows: EPEVTQTPSHQVTQMGQEVILRCVPISNHLYFYWYRQILGQKVEFLVSFYNNEISEKSEIFDDQFSVERPDGSNFTLKIRSTKLEDSAMYFCASSGPGVPGNSPLHFGNGTRLTVT.

This chain links TRBV5-1 with TRBJ2-3; 7 nucleotides match TRBD1. Losses at the gene ends were 3 bases for V and 1 base for J; bases not matched to a gene: 2. Germline CDR1 reads SGHRS; CDR2 reads YFSETQ. The length of the CDR3 is 14 residues. The CDR3: CASSSDRGTDTQYF. CDR3 sequence (DNA): TGCGCCAGCAGCTCAGACAGGGGCACAGATACGCAGTATTTT.

This clone occurred once. This rearrangement joins TRBV10-3 to TRBJ2-7, with TRBD2 identical over 12 bases. V gave up 6 bases and J gave up 4 bases; unmatched junction bases: 13. The CDR3 runs 17 residues. Germline lookup yields CDR1 ENHRY and CDR2 SYGVKD. The CDR3 bases are TGTGCCATCAGCGGAACGGCACTAGCGGGGGGTTCTTACGAGCAGTACTTC. Encoded protein: CAISGTALAGGSYEQYF.

This clone was counted between two and nine times. CDR3 in DNA: TGTGCCACCAGACTAGCGGGGGGGAGTGTGCAGTACTTC. Amino acids: CATRLAGGSVQYF. The chain uses TRBV18 and TRBJ2-7, with 14 bases aligning to TRBD2. CDR3 length equals 13 residues. V was clipped by 10 bases and J by 9 bases; unmatched bases: 8. Per germline, CDR1 KGHSH and CDR2 LQKENI. The full variable domain, rest sourced from reference TRBV18 and TRBJ2-7, is NAGVMQNPRHLVRRRGQEARLRCSPMKGHSHVYWYRQLPEEGLKFMVYLQKENIIDESGMPKERFSAEFPKEGPSILRIQQVVRGDSAAYFCATRLAGGSVQYFGPGTRLTVT.

The J gene is TRBJ2-5, the V gene TRBV6-6; weak D call: TRBD2 (6 bases). Germline V CDR1 and CDR2: MNHNY, SVGAGI (reference sequence). The CDR3 is 14 amino acids. V was cut by 0 bases and J by 7 bases, with 12 bases left in between. CDR3 DNA: TGTGCCAGCAGTTACTCGCGGGACGGGGGGACCCAGTACTTC. Translation: CASSYSRDGGTQYF.

The chain links TRBV19 to TRBJ2-7; TRBD1 matches 10 bases. Germline values: CDR1 LNHDA, CDR2 SQIVND (reference sequence). This CDR3 contains 14 residues. After removal of 9 bases from V and 2 bases from J, the junction contained 7 bases not matched to a gene. The CDR3 spells CASQPGQGTYEQYF. CDR3 nucleotide sequence: TGTGCCAGCCAGCCGGGACAGGGGACCTACGAGCAGTACTTC.

V and J are TRBV5-1 and TRBJ1-1; 10 bases are a match to TRBD1. This CDR3 is 12 amino acids long. Germline V gene lookup returns CDR1 SGHRS and CDR2 YFSETQ. V dropped 3 bases and J dropped 7; count of bases not matched to a gene: 0. The CDR3 protein is CASSWDRGEAFF. The CDR3 DNA follows: TGCGCCAGCAGCTGGGACAGGGGTGAAGCTTTCTTT.

This clone was found once. The genes are TRBV4-2 and TRBJ2-5; TRBD2 aligns across 11 bases. Germline V gene data show CDR1 as LGHNA and CDR2 as YNFKEQ. The CDR3 extends over 16 amino acids. V was clipped by 3 bases and J by 1 base; unmatched bases: 4. CDR3 nucleotide sequence: TGTGCCAGCAGCCATTTTACTAGCGGGAGCCAAGAGACCCAGTACTTC. It specifies CASSHFTSGSQETQYF.

This clone showed up just a few times. The J gene is TRBJ2-7, the V gene TRBV21-1; the DNA was not compared with TRBD2, the D call given in the table. TRBV21-1 is recorded as a pseudogene. The CDR3 is 17 residues long. The CDR3 here is CASSNGAGRGGLYEQYF. CDR3 bases: TGTGCCAGCAGCAACGGGGCAGGGCGAGGAGGGTTATACGAGCAGTACTTC.

In this sample, this clone turned up a few times. The chain joins TRBV4-1 to TRBJ1-4; D gene ambiguous. Trimming shortened V by 5 bases and J by 3 bases, and 16 bases separated the two germline ends. The CDR3 spans 16 residues. Germline values: CDR1 MGHRA, CDR2 YSYEKL. CDR3 in amino acids: CASSSSPREANEKLFF. In DNA, the CDR3 is TGCGCCAGCAGCTCCTCCCCGCGGGAAGCTAATGAAAAACTGTTTTTT.

This sequence joins TRBV4-1 and TRBJ2-1; 9 bases align to TRBD2. The CDR3 runs to 17 residues. Germline CDR1 MGHRA, CDR2 YSYEKL. Trimming removed 4 bases from V and 8 bases from J; junction bases left unmatched: 15. CDR3 sequence: CASSLLLDSGGTDEQFF. The CDR3 DNA is TGCGCCAGCAGCCTCTTGCTTGATAGCGGGGGTACGGATGAGCAGTTCTTC.

This rearrangement joins TRBV9 to TRBJ2-6, with D hard to call. Deletions cut 7 bases from V and 2 bases from J, with 10 bases between. Germline V gives CDR1 SGDLS, CDR2 YYNGEE. There are 14 residues in the CDR3. The CDR3 loop is CASEISPGANVLTF. In DNA, the CDR3 is TGTGCCAGCGAGATCTCCCCTGGGGCCAACGTCCTGACTTTC.

The chain recombines TRBV6-1 with TRBJ1-1, with D possibly being TRBD1 (5 bases). Germline CDR1 is MNHNS and CDR2 is SASEGT. This CDR3 spans 15 amino acids. V lost 6 bases to trimming and J lost 0 bases, with 14 bases between them. This chain's CDR3 is CASRPGTDMNTEAFF. The CDR3 bases are TGTGCCAGCAGACCTGGGACGGATATGAACACTGAAGCTTTCTTT.

V usage is TRBV5-4 and J usage is TRBJ2-3, with a weak D call TRBD1 (5 bases). In germline, CDR1 is SGHNT, CDR2 YYREEE (reference sequence). Trimming left V 4 bases short and J 0 bases short, with 21 bases between. The length of the CDR3 is 18 residues. CDR3 DNA: TGTGCCAGCAGCCCGACCCCGACAGTACTGATCAGCACAGATACGCAGTATTTT. Protein sequence: CASSPTPTVLISTDTQYF.

This chain links TRBV30 with TRBJ2-5; D is uncertain. The germline V gene encodes CDR1 GTSNPN and CDR2 SVGIG (reference sequence). This CDR3 has 14 residues. Between the trimmed V and J ends, which lost 0 bases and 2 bases, there was a span of 10 bases. This CDR3 is CAWSVGWGQETQYF. CDR3 bases: TGTGCCTGGAGTGTAGGGTGGGGACAAGAGACCCAGTACTTC. The whole variable domain, filled in from reference TRBV30 and TRBJ2-5, reads SQTIHQWPATLVQPVGSPLSLECTVEGTSNPNLYWYRQAAGRGLQLLFYSVGIGQISSEVPQNLSASRPQDRQFILSSKKLLLSDSGFYLCAWSVGWGQETQYFGPGTRLLVL.

DNA of the CDR3: TGTGCCAGCACCGGGGGTACTGAAGCTTTCTTT. This gives the protein CASTGGTEAFF. The chain couples TRBV7-9 to TRBJ1-1; perhaps TRBD1 as D (5 bases). CDR3 length: 11 residues. CDR1 is SEHNR, CDR2 FQNEAQ, per germline (reference sequence). V was clipped by 7 bases and J by 5 bases, with 8 bases between them.

The chain recombines TRBV4-3 with TRBJ2-5; D might be TRBD1 or TRBD2, each matching 5 bases. Trimming took off 2 bases at V and 5 bases at J, with 15 bases between the two ends. Germline CDR1 reads LGHNA; CDR2 reads YSLEER. The CDR3 extends over 15 amino acids. CDR3 region: CASSQNFGGPETQYF. CDR3 coding DNA: TGCGCCAGCAGCCAAAACTTTGGGGGACCGGAGACCCAGTACTTC.

The chain has TRBV5-4 and TRBJ1-2, with D uncertain. V lost 4 bases and J 6 bases, leaving 10 bases between the germline ends. Germline V gene lookup returns CDR1 SGHNT and CDR2 YYREEE (reference sequence). The CDR3 is made up of 12 amino acids. CDR3 DNA: TGTGCCAGCAGCCCAGGACGGGATGGCTACACCTTC. It specifies CASSPGRDGYTF.

The V gene is TRBV19, the J gene TRBJ1-1; unclear D gene. Trimming stripped 4 bases from V and 1 base from J, with 10 bases between. Germline lookup yields CDR1 LNHDA and CDR2 SQIVND (reference sequence). The CDR3 runs to 14 residues. The CDR3, as DNA: TGTGCCAGTAGTAAGAAGGCCGCGAACACTGAAGCTTTCTTT. Protein sequence: CASSKKAANTEAFF. The complete variable domain, with remaining parts taken from reference TRBV19 and TRBJ1-1, reads DGGITQSPKYLFRKEGQNVTLSCEQNLNHDAMYWYRQDPGQGLRLIYYSQIVNDFQKGDIAEGYSVSREKKESFPLTVTSAQKNPTAFYLCASSKKAANTEAFFGQGTRLTVV.